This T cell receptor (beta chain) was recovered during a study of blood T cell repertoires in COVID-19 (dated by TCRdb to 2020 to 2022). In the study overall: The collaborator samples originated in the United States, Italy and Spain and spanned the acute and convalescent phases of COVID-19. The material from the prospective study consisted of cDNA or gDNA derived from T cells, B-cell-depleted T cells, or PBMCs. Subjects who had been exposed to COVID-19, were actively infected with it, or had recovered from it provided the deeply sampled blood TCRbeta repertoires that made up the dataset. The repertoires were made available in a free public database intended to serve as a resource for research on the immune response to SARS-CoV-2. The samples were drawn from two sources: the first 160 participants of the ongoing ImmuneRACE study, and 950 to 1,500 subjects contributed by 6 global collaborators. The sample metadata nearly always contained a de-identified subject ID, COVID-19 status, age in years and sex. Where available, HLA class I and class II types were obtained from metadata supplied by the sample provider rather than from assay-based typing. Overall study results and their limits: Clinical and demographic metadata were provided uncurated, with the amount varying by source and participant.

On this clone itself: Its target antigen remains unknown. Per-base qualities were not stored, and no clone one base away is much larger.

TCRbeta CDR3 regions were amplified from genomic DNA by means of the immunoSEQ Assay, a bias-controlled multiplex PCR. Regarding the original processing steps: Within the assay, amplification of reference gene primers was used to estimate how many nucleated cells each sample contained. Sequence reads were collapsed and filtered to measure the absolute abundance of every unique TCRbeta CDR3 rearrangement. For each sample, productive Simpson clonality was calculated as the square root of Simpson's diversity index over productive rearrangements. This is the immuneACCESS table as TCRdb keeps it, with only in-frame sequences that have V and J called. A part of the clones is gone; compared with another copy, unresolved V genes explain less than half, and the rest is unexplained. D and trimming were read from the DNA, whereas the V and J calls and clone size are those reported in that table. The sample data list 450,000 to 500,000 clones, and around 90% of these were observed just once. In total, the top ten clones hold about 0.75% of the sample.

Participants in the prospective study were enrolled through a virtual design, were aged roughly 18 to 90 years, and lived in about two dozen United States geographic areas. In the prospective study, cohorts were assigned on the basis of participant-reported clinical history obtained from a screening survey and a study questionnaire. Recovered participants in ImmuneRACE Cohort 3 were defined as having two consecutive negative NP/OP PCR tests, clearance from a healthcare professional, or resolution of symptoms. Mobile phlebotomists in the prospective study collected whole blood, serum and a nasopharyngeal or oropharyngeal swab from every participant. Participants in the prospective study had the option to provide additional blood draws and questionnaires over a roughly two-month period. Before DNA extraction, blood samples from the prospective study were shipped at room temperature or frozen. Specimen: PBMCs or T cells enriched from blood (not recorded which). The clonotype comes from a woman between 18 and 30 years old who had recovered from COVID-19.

The CDR3 has the sequence CASSYLVGSYSYTF. The DNA sequence is TGTGCCAGCAGCTACCTCGTGGGCTCTTATAGCTACACCTTC. The V gene is TRBV6-5 and the J gene is TRBJ1-2; a confident D gene designation cannot be given. Via the germline V gene, CDR1 is MNHEY and CDR2 SVGAGI. V lost 6 bases and J lost 9 bases; the stretch between them is 20 bases long. The CDR3 has 14 amino acids, counting the end cysteine and phenylalanine. Only the CDR3 portion is preserved as DNA: 42 bases, with reading frame beginning at the first base.